This TCR beta chain was captured in a study of shared clonotypes between healthy human individuals. Study-wide results and limits: A limitation of the genetic and exposure-history diversity represented arose from few donors. Expectations were that clonotype sharing among donors would be affected by sequencing depth. Clonotypes that were shared across a few donors made up around 5% of naive CD4 clonotypes.

Comments on this clone: What it recognizes is unknown.

Running of the assay took place at deep level. Data came from immunoSEQ multiplex PCR; TCRdb stores just in-frame clones and leaves some out. Here the sample spans approximately 1.5 million clones, approximately 98% being singletons. The V end was cut by 2 bases, the J end by 0 bases, with 11 bases between. CDR1 and CDR2 (germline): MNHEY, SMNVEV (reference sequence). CDR3 length: 16 residues. This rearrangement joins TRBV27 to TRBJ1-3; D unresolved. The sequenced material came from naive CD4+ T cells sorted from blood. The subset: CD45RA+ positively selected. This TCR came from a young man in good health. In DNA form, the CDR3 reads TGTGCCAGCAGTTTAATGCCGGGGAGCTCTGGAAACACCATATATTTT. Its translation: CASSLMPGSSGNTIYF.